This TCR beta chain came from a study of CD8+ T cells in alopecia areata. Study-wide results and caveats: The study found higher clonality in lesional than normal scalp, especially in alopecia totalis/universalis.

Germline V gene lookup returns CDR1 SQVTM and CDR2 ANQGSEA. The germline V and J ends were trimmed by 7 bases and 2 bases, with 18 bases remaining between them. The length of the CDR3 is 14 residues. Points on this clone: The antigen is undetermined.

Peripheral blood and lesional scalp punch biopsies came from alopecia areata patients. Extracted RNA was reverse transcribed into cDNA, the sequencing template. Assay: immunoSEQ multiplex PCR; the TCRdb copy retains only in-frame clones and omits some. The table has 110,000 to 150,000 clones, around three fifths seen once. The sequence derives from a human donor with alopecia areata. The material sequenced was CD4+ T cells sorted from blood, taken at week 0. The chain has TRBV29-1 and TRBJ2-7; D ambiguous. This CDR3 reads CSAQLASTPYEQYF. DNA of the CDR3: TGCAGCGCTCAACTGGCATCCACGCCCTACGAGCAGTACTTC.